The 5 T cell receptor beta chains in this list originate from one sample, sequenced in a study of siplizumab effects on memory and regulatory T cells. Sequencing used immunoSEQ multiplex PCR; TCRdb keeps in-frame clones, though not all of them. The data contain about 100,000 clones, 94% of them seen just once; the ten biggest clones take up 0.55% to 0.65%. Sequenced sample: Tregs sorted from blood. The receptors stem from a human donor in good health.

The chain joins TRBV18 to TRBJ2-7; TRBD1 matches at 8 bases. Trimming took 4 bases from V and 1 from J; bases not matched to a gene: 6. Germline CDR1 and CDR2: KGHSH and LQKENI. The CDR3 covers 15 residues. CDR3 amino acids: CASSRNGQGSYEQYF. The CDR3 region has the DNA TGTGCCAGCTCACGCAATGGACAGGGATCCTACGAGCAGTACTTC. Together with reference TRBV18 and TRBJ2-7, the CDR3 gives the full variable domain: NAGVMQNPRHLVRRRGQEARLRCSPMKGHSHVYWYRQLPEEGLKFMVYLQKENIIDESGMPKERFSAEFPKEGPSILRIQQVVRGDSAAYFCASSRNGQGSYEQYFGPGTRLTVT.

The chain links TRBV2 to TRBJ2-4; D may be TRBD2 (5 bases). The V end lost 0 bases, the J end lost 0 bases, and 12 bases lay between the germline ends. The CDR3 extends over 17 amino acids. The germline V gene has CDR1 SNHLY and CDR2 FYNNEI. CDR3 residues: CASSEALGSLAKNIQYF. CDR3 in DNA: TGTGCCAGCAGTGAAGCGCTTGGGAGTTTAGCCAAAAACATTCAGTACTTC.

The chain links TRBV6-1 to TRBJ2-3; D is ambiguous. The V and J ends lost 6 bases and 11 bases respectively, with 3 bases between them. Germline CDR1 reads MNHNS; CDR2 reads SASEGT. The length of the CDR3 is 8 residues. CDR3 amino acids: CASRGQYF. CDR3 DNA sequence: TGTGCCAGCAGAGGGCAGTATTTT.

The chain links TRBV7-6 to TRBJ2-5; no firm D call. Trimming pared 5 bases from V and 3 bases from J, leaving 13 bases between. Looked up from germline, CDR1 is SGHVS and CDR2 is FNYEAQ. The CDR3 is 14 residues long. CDR3 sequence: CASSLKRTEETQYF. In DNA, the CDR3 is TGTGCCAGCAGCCTAAAAAGAACCGAAGAGACCCAGTACTTC.

This clone has just one count. J is TRBJ1-5 and V is TRBV10-1; 7 bases agree with TRBD1. The CDR3 has 19 residues. Losses at the gene ends were 2 bases for V and 0 bases for J; bases not matched to a gene: 13. Germline CDR1 is WNHNN and CDR2 is SYGVQD (reference sequence). DNA for the CDR3: TGCGCCAGCAGTGAGCCCCCGGGACAGCGACACTATAGCAATCAGCCCCAGCATTTT. Amino acids: CASSEPPGQRHYSNQPQHF.